The present T cell receptor (beta chain) was sequenced within a study of control samples from healthy donors and cancer patients. Profiled with immunoSEQ multiplex PCR; TCRdb holds only in-frame clones, not every one. The repertoire consists of about 140,000 clones, with roughly 89% occurring once and the leading ten covering 10% to 12%. This CDR3 has 14 residues. Trimming pared 4 bases from V and 4 bases from J, leaving 13 bases between. Germline V CDR1 and CDR2: SGDLS, YYNGEE. This receptor was obtained from a man aged 25-45 years in good health. The sample comprised blood. The V and J genes are TRBV9 and TRBJ2-3; no clear D. Written as DNA, the CDR3 is TGTGCCAGCAGCCCTCTAAGTTTTGCAGATACGCAGTATTTT. Translation gives CASSPLSFADTQYF.